The 15 T cell receptor beta chains listed next were all sequenced from one sample in a study of blood T cell repertoires in COVID-19. Only in-frame clones appear in the TCRdb table, and some are missing; sequencing was by immunoSEQ multiplex PCR. The table includes approximately 110,000 clones, around 88% detected once. The specimen sequenced was peripheral blood. All receptors derive from a human donor in a cohort sampled during active COVID-19.

The chain employs TRBV10-3 and TRBJ2-7; TRBD1 agrees at 8 bases. Germline V gene data show CDR1 as ENHRY and CDR2 as SYGVKD. This CDR3 is 13 amino acids long. Germline trimming cut 9 bases from V and 4 bases from J; bases unmatched to any gene: 8. Written as DNA, the CDR3 is TGTGCCATTAGCCGGACAGGGAATTACGAGCAGTACTTC. This translates into CAISRTGNYEQYF.

This chain uses TRBV4-2 with TRBJ1-6, with D tentatively TRBD1 (5 bases). The CDR3 covers 15 residues. Germline V gives CDR1 LGHNA, CDR2 YNFKEQ. Trimming removed 0 bases at V and 7 bases at J, with 10 bases between. The CDR3 here is CASSQEETANSPLHF. In nucleotides, the CDR3 is TGTGCCAGCAGCCAAGAAGAGACAGCGAATTCACCCCTCCACTTT.

This CDR3 is CASSLAREGHPPGELFF. The CDR3 DNA is TGCGCCAGCAGCTTGGCCCGGGAGGGCCACCCTCCCGGGGAGCTGTTTTTT. The J gene is TRBJ2-2, the V gene TRBV5-1, with 8 bases that match TRBD2. V gave up 0 bases and J gave up 6 bases; unmatched junction bases: 10. The germline V gene has CDR1 SGHRS and CDR2 YFSETQ. This CDR3 contains 17 residues.

The rearrangement uses TRBV28 and TRBJ2-5; the match to TRBD2 covers 10 bases. This CDR3 is built from 15 residues. The ends lost 3 bases at V and 5 bases at J; junction bases unmatched: 6. CDR1 MDHEN and CDR2 SYDVKM come from the germline V gene. This CDR3 reads CASSLVAGGFETQYF. In DNA form, the CDR3 reads TGTGCCAGCAGTTTGGTAGCGGGAGGTTTTGAGACCCAGTACTTC. The full variable domain, rest sourced from reference TRBV28 and TRBJ2-5, is DVKVTQSSRYLVKRTGEKVFLECVQDMDHENMFWYRQDPGLGLRLIYFSYDVKMKEKGDIPEGYSVSREKKERFSLILESASTNQTSMYLCASSLVAGGFETQYFGPGTRLLVL.

This sequence joins TRBV27 and TRBJ2-1; 10 bases are a match to TRBD2. The CDR3 is 18 amino acids. The V gene's germline CDR1 is MNHEY and CDR2 SMNVEV (reference sequence). V was pared by 7 bases and J by 5 bases, with 17 bases of the junction left unmatched. In DNA, the CDR3 is TGTGCCAGCACCGGGACTAGCGTTAGACGGGGGCCAAACAATGAGCAGTTCTTC. It encodes CASTGTSVRRGPNNEQFF.

The V and J genes are TRBV11-2 and TRBJ2-7, with TRBD2 as a possible D gene (7 bases). Germline assignment: CDR1 SGHAT and CDR2 FQNNGV. The CDR3 runs to 16 residues. With 4 bases removed from V and 1 base from J, the gap between germline ends came to 17 bases. CDR3 region: CASSSEGGTSSYEQYF. CDR3 nucleotides: TGTGCCAGCAGCTCCGAGGGGGGGACCTCTTCCTACGAGCAGTACTTC.

The rearrangement links TRBV28 to TRBJ1-2, with D perhaps TRBD1 (6 bases). This CDR3 has 13 amino acids. V lost 5 bases and J 4 bases, leaving 11 bases between the germline ends. Germline V CDR1 and CDR2: MDHEN, SYDVKM. The CDR3 bases are TGTGCCAGCAGTCCCGGGGGGGCCTATGGCTACACCTTC. It translates to CASSPGGAYGYTF.

In this sample, this clone turned up once. Compared with germline, one end of the junction differs, possibly owing to a read error. The chain couples TRBV7-3 to TRBJ2-6; a possible D gene is TRBD1 (7 bases). This CDR3 is 19 amino acids long. The germline gives CDR1 SGHTA, CDR2 FQGTGA. The DNA for the CDR3 is TGTGCCAGCAGCCAGATGGAGGGGACAGAAAGCTCTAGGGCCAACGTCCTGACTTTC. Amino acid sequence: CASSQMEGTESSRANVLTF.

This clone counts as medium-sized (0.01 to 0.1%). The V gene is TRBV27, the J gene TRBJ2-2; 9 positions match TRBD1. The J segment lost 10 bases and the V segment lost 2 bases, leaving 2 bases of the junction unmatched. The CDR3 loop spans 13 amino acids. The V gene's germline CDR1 is MNHEY and CDR2 SMNVEV (reference sequence). As DNA, the CDR3 is TGTGCCAGCAGTTTAGGGACAGGGTTGGAGCTGTTTTTT. Protein: CASSLGTGLELFF.

This chain links TRBV6-2 or TRBV6-3 with TRBJ2-3; a weak D match, TRBD1 (5 bases). The CDR3 totals 13 residues. Germline loops: CDR1 MNHEY, CDR2 SVGEGT. Trimming removed 4 bases from V and 9 bases from J, with 14 bases in between. CDR3 protein: CASSSLPRGTQYF. The CDR3 coding sequence is TGTGCCAGCAGTTCCCTCCCTAGGGGCACGCAGTATTTT.

This clone was counted once. This chain connects TRBV19 to TRBJ2-1, with no clear D. V was trimmed by 5 bases and J by 3 bases, leaving 11 bases between them. Germline CDR1 is LNHDA and CDR2 is SQIVND (reference sequence). The CDR3 loop spans 14 amino acids. The CDR3, as DNA: TGTGCCAGTAGTTTTAGAAGTGACTACAATGAGCAGTTCTTC. It translates to CASSFRSDYNEQFF.

The chain combines TRBV6-2 or TRBV6-3 with TRBJ1-2; D unresolved. The CDR3 runs 14 residues. The germline gives CDR1 MNHEY, CDR2 SVGEGT. Trimming removed 6 bases from V and 2 bases from J, with 13 bases in between. In DNA form, the CDR3 reads TGTGCCAGCAGCGAGCCACAGAACAACTATGGCTACACCTTC. Translation: CASSEPQNNYGYTF.

This clone was detected ten times or more. J is TRBJ1-2 and V is TRBV4-3, with D possibly TRBD1 on 5 matching bases. Germline V gene sequence: CDR1 LGHNA, CDR2 YSLEER. The CDR3 consists of 15 residues. V lost 0 bases, J lost 4 bases, and 12 bases lay in between. CDR3 sequence (DNA): TGCGCCAGCAGCCAAGATCTCGGGACTCCCTATGGCTACACCTTC. It is translated as CASSQDLGTPYGYTF.

The J gene is TRBJ2-7, the V gene TRBV25-1; TRBD1 matches at 7 bases. V gave up 8 bases and J gave up 2 bases; unmatched junction bases: 9. The CDR3 is 14 amino acids. The germline V gene encodes CDR1 MGHDK and CDR2 SYGVNS. This CDR3 is CASRTDRAPYEQYF. As DNA, the CDR3 is TGTGCCAGCCGGACCGACAGGGCCCCCTACGAGCAGTACTTC.

The chain is built from TRBV6-2 or TRBV6-3 and TRBJ2-7, with 8 bases lining up with TRBD2. The CDR3 sequence is 14 residues long. Germline V lookup: CDR1 MNHEY, CDR2 SVGEGT. V dropped 5 bases and J dropped 2; count of bases not matched to a gene: 5. CDR3 sequence: CASSLLAGPYEQYF. The CDR3 coding sequence is TGTGCCAGCAGTCTCCTAGCGGGCCCCTACGAGCAGTACTTC.